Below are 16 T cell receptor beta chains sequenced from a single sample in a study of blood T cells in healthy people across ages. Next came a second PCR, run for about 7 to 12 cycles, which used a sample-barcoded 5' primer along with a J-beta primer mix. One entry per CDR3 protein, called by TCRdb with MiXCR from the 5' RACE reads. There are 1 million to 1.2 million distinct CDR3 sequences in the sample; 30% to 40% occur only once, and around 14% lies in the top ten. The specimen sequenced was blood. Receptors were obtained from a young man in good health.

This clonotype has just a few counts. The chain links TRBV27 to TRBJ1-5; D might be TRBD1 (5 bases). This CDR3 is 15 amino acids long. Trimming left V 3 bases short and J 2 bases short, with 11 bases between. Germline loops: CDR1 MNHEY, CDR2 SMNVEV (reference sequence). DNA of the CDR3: TGTGCCAGCAGTTTCGGGGCTCACCGCAATCAGCCCCAGCATTTT. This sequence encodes CASSFGAHRNQPQHF.

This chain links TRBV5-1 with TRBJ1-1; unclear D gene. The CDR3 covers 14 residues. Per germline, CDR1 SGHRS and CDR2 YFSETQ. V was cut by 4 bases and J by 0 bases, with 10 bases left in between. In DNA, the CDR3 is TGCGCCAGCAGCAACGGGGATTTGAACACTGAAGCTTTCTTT. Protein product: CASSNGDLNTEAFF. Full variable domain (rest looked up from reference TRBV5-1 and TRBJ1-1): KAGVTQTPRYLIKTRGQQVTLSCSPISGHRSVSWYQQTPGQGLQFLFEYFSETQRNKGNFPGRFSGRQFSNSRSEMNVSTLELGDSALYLCASSNGDLNTEAFFGQGTRLTVV.

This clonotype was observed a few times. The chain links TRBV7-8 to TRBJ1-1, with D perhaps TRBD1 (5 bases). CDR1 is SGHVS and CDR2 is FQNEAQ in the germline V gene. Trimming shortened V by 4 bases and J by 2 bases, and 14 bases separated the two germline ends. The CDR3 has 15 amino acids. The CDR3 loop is CASSSTPGPNTEAFF. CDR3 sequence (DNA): TGTGCCAGCAGCTCGACTCCGGGACCCAACACTGAAGCTTTCTTT.

The DNA for the CDR3 is TGTGCCAGCAGCTTTGGAGGACCGATCACCGGGGAGCTGTTTTTT. Its protein product is CASSFGGPITGELFF. This chain links TRBV5-5 with TRBJ2-2; TRBD2 is a possible D gene (5 bases). CDR3 length equals 15 residues. CDR1 and CDR2 from the germline V gene are SGHKS and YYEKEE (reference sequence). The V end was cut by 2 bases, the J end by 4 bases, with 12 bases between.

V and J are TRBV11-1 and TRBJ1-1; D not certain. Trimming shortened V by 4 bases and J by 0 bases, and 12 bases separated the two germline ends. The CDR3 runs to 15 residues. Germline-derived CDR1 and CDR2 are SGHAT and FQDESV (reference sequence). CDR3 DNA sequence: TGTGCCAGCAGCTCACCAAGACCTATGAACACTGAAGCTTTCTTT. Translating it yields CASSSPRPMNTEAFF.

CDR3 residues: CSVELGFGGYTF. The CDR3 region has the DNA TGCAGCGTTGAACTGGGTTTCGGTGGCTACACCTTC. The V call is TRBV29-1, the J call TRBJ1-2; D unresolved. The CDR3 sequence is 12 residues long. Germline V gene data show CDR1 as SQVTM and CDR2 as ANQGSEA. The ends were cut back, 2 bases at V and 7 bases at J, with 11 bases in the middle.

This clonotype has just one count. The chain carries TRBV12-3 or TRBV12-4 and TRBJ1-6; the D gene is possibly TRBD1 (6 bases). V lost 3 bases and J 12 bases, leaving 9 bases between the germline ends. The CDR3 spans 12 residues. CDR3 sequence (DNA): TGTGCCAGCAGTTTGATGGACAGACCCCTCCACTTT. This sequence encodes CASSLMDRPLHF.

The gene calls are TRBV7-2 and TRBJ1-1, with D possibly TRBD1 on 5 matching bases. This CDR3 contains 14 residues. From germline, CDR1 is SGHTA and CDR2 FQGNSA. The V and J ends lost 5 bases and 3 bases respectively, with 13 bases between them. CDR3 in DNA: TGTGCCAGCAGCAACAGGCGGGGGGACACTGAAGCTTTCTTT. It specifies CASSNRRGDTEAFF.

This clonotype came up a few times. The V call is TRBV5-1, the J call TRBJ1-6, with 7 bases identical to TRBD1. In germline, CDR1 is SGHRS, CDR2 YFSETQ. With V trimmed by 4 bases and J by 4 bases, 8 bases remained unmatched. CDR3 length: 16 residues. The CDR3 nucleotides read TGCGCCAGCAGCCCTTCTCCGGGACAGTATAATTCACCCCTCCACTTT. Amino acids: CASSPSPGQYNSPLHF.

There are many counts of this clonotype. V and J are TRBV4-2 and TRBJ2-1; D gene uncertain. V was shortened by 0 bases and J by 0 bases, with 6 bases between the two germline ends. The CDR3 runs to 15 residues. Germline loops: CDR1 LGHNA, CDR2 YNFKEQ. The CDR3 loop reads CASSQDFSSYNEQFF. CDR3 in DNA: TGTGCCAGCAGCCAAGATTTCTCCTCCTACAATGAGCAGTTCTTC.

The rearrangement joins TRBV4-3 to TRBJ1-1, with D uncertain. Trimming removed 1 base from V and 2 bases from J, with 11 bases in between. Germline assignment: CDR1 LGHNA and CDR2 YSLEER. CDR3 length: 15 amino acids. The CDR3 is CASSQGTAGNTEAFF. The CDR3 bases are TGCGCCAGCAGCCAAGGTACGGCCGGAAACACTGAAGCTTTCTTT.

CDR3 sequence (DNA): TGTGCCAGCAGCTACAGGGAAGTACTGTACAGGGAGCTGTTTTTT. This codes for CASSYREVLYRELFF. This rearrangement joins TRBV7-2 to TRBJ2-2; possibly TRBD1 for D (6 bases). The CDR3 is 15 residues long. V lost 4 bases and J 9 bases, leaving 18 bases between the germline ends. Germline V lookup: CDR1 SGHTA, CDR2 FQGNSA.

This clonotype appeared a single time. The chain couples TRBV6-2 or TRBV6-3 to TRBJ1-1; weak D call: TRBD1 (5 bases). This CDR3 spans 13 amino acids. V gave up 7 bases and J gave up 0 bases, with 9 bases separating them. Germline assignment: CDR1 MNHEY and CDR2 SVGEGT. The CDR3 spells CASTDSVNTEAFF. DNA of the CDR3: TGTGCCAGCACTGACAGCGTGAACACTGAAGCTTTCTTT.

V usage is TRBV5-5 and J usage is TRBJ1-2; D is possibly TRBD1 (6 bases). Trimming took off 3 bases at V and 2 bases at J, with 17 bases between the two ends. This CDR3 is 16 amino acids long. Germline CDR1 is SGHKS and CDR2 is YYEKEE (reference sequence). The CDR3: CASSWGRGMYNYGYTF. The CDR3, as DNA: TGTGCCAGCAGCTGGGGCAGGGGAATGTACAACTATGGCTACACCTTC.

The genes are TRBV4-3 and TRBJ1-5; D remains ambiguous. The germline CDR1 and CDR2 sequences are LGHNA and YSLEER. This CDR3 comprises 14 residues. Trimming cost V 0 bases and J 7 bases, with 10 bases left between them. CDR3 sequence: CASSQDTWGQPQHF. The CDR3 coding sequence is TGCGCCAGCAGCCAAGATACTTGGGGACAGCCCCAGCATTTT.

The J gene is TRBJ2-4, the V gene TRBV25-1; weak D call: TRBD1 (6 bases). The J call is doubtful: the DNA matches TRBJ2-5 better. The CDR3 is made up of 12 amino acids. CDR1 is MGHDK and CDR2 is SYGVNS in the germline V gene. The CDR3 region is CASSPIGGTQYF. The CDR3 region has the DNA TGTGCCAGCAGTCCCATAGGGGGGACCCAGTACTTC.